This T cell receptor (beta chain) was observed in a study of blood T cell repertoires in COVID-19 (dated by TCRdb to 2018 to 2021). About the study as a whole: Samples from collaborators originated in the United States, Italy and Spain and spanned both the acute and convalescent phases of COVID-19. The material from the prospective study consisted of cDNA or gDNA derived from T cells, B-cell-depleted T cells, or PBMCs. The dataset comprised deeply sampled blood TCRbeta repertoires from subjects exposed to, actively infected with, or recovered from COVID-19. The repertoires were released in a freely available public database meant as a resource for research on the immune response to SARS-CoV-2. Samples were obtained from the ongoing ImmuneRACE study (first 160 participants) and from roughly 1,300 subjects provided by 6 global collaborators. Sample metadata almost always included a de-identified subject ID, COVID-19 status, age in years and sex. Where HLA class I and class II types were available, the types were taken from metadata supplied by the sample provider, not from assay-based typing.

Trimming takes 6 bases from V and 6 bases from J, and the germline ends sit 14 bases apart. Reading from cysteine to phenylalanine, the CDR3 counts 13 amino acids. The only DNA kept is the CDR3, 39 bases in frame from the first base. CDR1 and CDR2 are read off the germline V gene as MGHDK and SYGVNS. One collaborating source in Seattle enrolled patients during active infection and followed them longitudinally through the course of disease. Whole blood was collected in K2EDTA tubes by collaborating institutions according to the institutions' own protocols. For TCRbeta analysis, collaborator samples were shipped as frozen whole blood, as isolated PBMCs, or as DNA extracted from either sample type. Findings and caveats that apply to the study as a whole: Clinical and demographic metadata were provided uncurated, with the amount varying by source and participant.

A remark on this clone: It has no known antigen specificity. No base quality values were provided; no much bigger clone lies one nucleotide off.

TCRbeta CDR3 regions were amplified from genomic DNA using the immunoSEQ Assay, a bias-controlled multiplex PCR. In the source study's methods: Within the assay, amplification of reference gene primers was used to estimate how many nucleated cells each sample contained. To quantify the absolute abundance of each unique TCRbeta CDR3 rearrangement, sequence reads were collapsed and filtered. For each sample, productive Simpson clonality was calculated as the square root of Simpson's diversity index over productive rearrangements. TCRdb's version of the immuneACCESS table is confined to in-frame rearrangements and falls short of the full clone set. An unresolved V gene accounts for under half of the shortfall where checked; the remainder is of unknown origin. The V and J calls and clone size come from that table; D and trimming were worked out from the DNA. This sample lists roughly 280,000 clones; about 88% were detected once. The top ten constitute over 9% of the sample.

The sequence was collected from a woman aged 30 to 39 with COVID-19, enrolled during active disease. The sequenced material came from peripheral blood. The chain is made from TRBV25-1 and TRBJ1-1, and perhaps TRBD1 as D gene, on 5 matching bases. The DNA sequence reads TGTGCCAGCAGCCCCGGGCCACAGGCTGAAGCTTTCTTT. Translation gives CASSPGPQAEAFF.